A selection of T cell receptor beta chains follows, all from one sample in a study of CD8+CD57+ T cells in acquired aplastic anemia. One entry per CDR3 protein results from TCRdb running MiXCR on the reads. Here the sample spans under 200,000 distinct CDR3 sequences, roughly 43% being singletons. Material: sorted CD4+, CD8+, or CD8+CD57+ T cells (not recorded which) from PBMCs. These receptors were collected from a human donor with aplastic anemia. Both conserved end residues are part of each CDR3. The order of the fields is V gene, D gene, clone size, J gene, CDR3 protein, CDR3 DNA. D genes are given only for firm matches. Clone size is not always given. Where it is, it says once, few, many or a class for expanded clones.

V: TRBV7-6; D: TRBD1; size: once; J: TRBJ2-6; CDR3: CASSMGQGTSGANVLTF; DNA: TGTGCCAGCAGCATGGGACAGGGTACCTCTGGGGCCAACGTCCTGACTTTC
V: TRBV4-3; D: NA; size: many; J: TRBJ2-2; CDR3: CASSQVTGELFF; DNA: TGCGCCAGCAGCCAAGTGACCGGGGAGCTGTTTTTT
V: TRBV2; D: TRBD2; size: NA; J: TRBJ2-2; CDR3: CASRRLAGTTGELFF; DNA: TGTGCCAGCAGAAGACTAGCGGGTACGACCGGGGAGCTGTTTTTT
V: TRBV7-2; D: NA; size: NA; J: TRBJ2-7; CDR3: CASSLPEGVAYEQYF; DNA: TGTGCCAGCAGCCTTCCGGAAGGGGTAGCCTACGAGCAGTACTTC
V: TRBV9; D: TRBD2; size: NA; J: TRBJ2-5; CDR3: CASSLPGGRQETQYF; DNA: TGTGCCAGCAGCCTCCCGGGGGGGCGTCAAGAGACCCAGTACTTC
V: TRBV7-7; D: NA; size: NA; J: TRBJ2-3; CDR3: CASSVEADTQYF; DNA: TGTGCCAGCAGCGTAGAGGCAGATACGCAGTATTTT
V: TRBV24-1; D: NA; size: NA; J: TRBJ2-6; CDR3: CATSDSTAPGANVLTF; DNA: TGTGCCACCAGTGATAGCACAGCGCCTGGGGCCAACGTCCTGACTTTC
V: TRBV6-5; D: TRBD2; size: NA; J: TRBJ2-7; CDR3: CASSSPGLAGSEQYF; DNA: TGTGCCAGCAGTTCACCGGGACTAGCGGGGAGCGAGCAGTACTTC
V: TRBV2; D: NA; size: many; J: TRBJ1-2; CDR3: CASSVDGYTF; DNA: TGTGCCAGTTCTGTTGATGGCTACACCTTC
V: TRBV19; D: NA; size: many; J: TRBJ2-3; CDR3: CASSSVRATDTQYF; DNA: TGTGCCAGTAGTTCGGTAAGGGCGACAGATACGCAGTATTTT
V: TRBV20-1; D: TRBD2; size: NA; J: TRBJ2-3; CDR3: CSARDGTSGSTDTQYF; DNA: TGCAGTGCTAGAGATGGGACTAGCGGGAGCACAGATACGCAGTATTTT
V: TRBV2; D: NA; size: many; J: TRBJ1-6; CDR3: CASSGLGVPPPLHF; DNA: TGTGCCAGCAGTGGGTTGGGGGTGCCCCCGCCCCTCCACTTT